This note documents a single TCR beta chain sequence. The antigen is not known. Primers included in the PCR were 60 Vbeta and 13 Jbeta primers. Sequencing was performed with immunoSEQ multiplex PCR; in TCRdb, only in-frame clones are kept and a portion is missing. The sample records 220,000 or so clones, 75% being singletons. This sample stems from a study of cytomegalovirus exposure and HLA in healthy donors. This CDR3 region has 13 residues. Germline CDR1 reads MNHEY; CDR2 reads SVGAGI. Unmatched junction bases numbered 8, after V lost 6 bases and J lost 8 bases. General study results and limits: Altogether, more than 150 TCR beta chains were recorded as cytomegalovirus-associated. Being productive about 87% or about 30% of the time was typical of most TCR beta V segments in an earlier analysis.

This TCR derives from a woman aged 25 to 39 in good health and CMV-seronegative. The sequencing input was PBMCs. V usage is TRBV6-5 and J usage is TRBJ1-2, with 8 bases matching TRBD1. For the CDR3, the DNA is TGTGCCAGCAGCCGCGGACAGGGCGTAGGCTACACCTTC. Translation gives CASSRGQGVGYTF.